This T cell receptor (beta chain) was captured by sequencing in a study of blood T cell repertoires in COVID-19. Study-level background: COVID-19 samples collected from the United States, Italy and Spain covered acute and convalescent phases. In each case, the material was cDNA or gDNA derived from T cells, B-cell-depleted T cells, or PBMCs.

Per the authors' pipeline: Reference gene primer amplification gave nucleated cell count estimates. Some clones are missing from TCRdb's copy, which holds only in-frame ones; the method was immunoSEQ multiplex PCR. The V and J calls and clone size come from that table; D and trimming were worked out from the DNA. Among about 76,000 clones listed, 60% to 80% were seen once. Input material: peripheral blood. The origin of this receptor is a human donor in a cohort sampled during active COVID-19.

In DNA form, the CDR3 reads TGTGCCAGCAGCTTACCGTCTTCCAATGAGCAGTTCTTC. Protein product: CASSLPSSNEQFF. J is TRBJ2-1 and V is TRBV7-8; unclear D gene. The CDR3 is made up of 13 amino acids. Trimming removed 2 bases at V and 6 bases at J, with 8 bases between. The germline V gene encodes CDR1 SGHVS and CDR2 FQNEAQ.